One T cell receptor (beta chain) is described in this entry. The antigen remains undetermined. Using quantitative 5'-RACE with molecular barcodes, the authors made TCR beta libraries. TCRdb passed the 5' RACE reads through MiXCR, listing each CDR3 protein once. The data show roughly 350,000 distinct CDR3 sequences, 8% seen once. This entry comes from a study of CD8 T cells in ankylosing spondylitis. Study results and limitations: Significantly higher representation of disease-linked clones was reported for matched ankylosing spondylitis synovial fluid. There were earlier reports of some motif variants in reactive arthritis synovial fluid and blood. Within peripheral blood, clones linked to disease were CD8+ and relatively rare. A motif of several highly homologous TCR beta variants was seen as apparently characteristic of ankylosing spondylitis blood.

The source is a male donor with ankylosing spondylitis. Material for sequencing was blood, either unsorted or a sorted T cell fraction (not recorded which).

This CDR3 reads CATSRDTSLGRSNEQFF. In nucleotides, the CDR3 is TGTGCCACCAGCAGAGACACTAGCTTAGGACGGTCCAATGAGCAGTTCTTC. This sequence joins TRBV15 and TRBJ2-1; maybe TRBD2 (6 bases). This CDR3 contains 17 residues. Trimming shortened V by 0 bases and J by 6 bases, and 18 bases separated the two germline ends. Germline assignment: CDR1 LNHNV and CDR2 YYDKDF (reference sequence).